These 13 T cell receptor beta chains were all obtained from the same sample, sequenced in a study of low-dose radiotherapy and immunotherapy resistance in tumors. Covering alpha and beta chains, TRAV- and TRBV-specific primers were used for the first-strand cDNA. TCR amplification used roughly 20 PCR cycles, a constant-region primer and a V-primer adapter. TCRdb independently ran MiXCR on the reads; one entry per CDR3 protein. The data hold 95,000 to 100,000 distinct CDR3 sequences, with around 21% observed a single time. Time point specified: after trial treatment. Treatment of the sample: LDRT plus nivolumab, ipilimumab, low-dose cyclophosphamide and aspirin (RACIN trial). This sample comprised PBMCs, obtained after low-dose radiotherapy plus immunotherapy. The receptors derive from a male donor with prostate cancer.

This clonotype has at least ten counts. This rearrangement joins TRBV4-1 to TRBJ1-1, with 7 nucleotides matching TRBD1. CDR1 and CDR2 from the germline V gene are MGHRA and YSYEKL. Trimming at V came to 4 bases and at J to 2 bases, leaving 4 bases not matched to a gene. The CDR3 is 14 residues long. CDR3 DNA: TGCGCCAGCAGCCCCGACAGGGCTAACACTGAAGCTTTCTTT. It translates to CASSPDRANTEAFF.

This rearrangement joins TRBV4-2 to TRBJ1-4; TRBD1 is a possible D gene (5 bases). The CDR3 consists of 14 residues. V lost 7 bases and J lost 5, with 14 bases in between. Germline V gene data show CDR1 as LGHNA and CDR2 as YNFKEQ. Here the CDR3 reads CASTEGTRNEKLFF. The DNA for the CDR3 is TGTGCCAGCACAGAAGGGACGCGGAATGAAAAACTGTTTTTT.

This clonotype came up many times. CDR3 amino acids: CASSLAFSGGVETQYF. The CDR3 nucleotides read TGTGCCAGCAGCTTAGCGTTTAGCGGGGGGGTAGAGACCCAGTACTTC. V gene TRBV7-2 combines with J gene TRBJ2-5, with 11 bases that match TRBD2. This CDR3 is built from 16 residues. The V gene end was trimmed by 0 bases and the J gene end by 4 bases; junction bases not matched to a gene: 4. Germline CDR1 reads SGHTA; CDR2 reads FQGNSA. The variable domain in full, with the rest retrieved from reference TRBV7-2 and TRBJ2-5, is GAGVSQSPSNKVTEKGKDVELRCDPISGHTALYWYRQSLGQGLEFLIYFQGNSAPDKSGLPSDRFSAERTGGSVSTLTIQRTQQEDSAVYLCASSLAFSGGVETQYFGPGTRLLVL.

This clonotype was picked up many times. This sequence joins TRBV6-2 or TRBV6-3 and TRBJ2-3; 9 nucleotides agree with TRBD1. The CDR3 is made up of 15 amino acids. Looked up from germline, CDR1 is MNHEY and CDR2 is SVGEGT. J lost 1 base, V lost 8 bases, and 7 bases had no gene match. In DNA form, the CDR3 reads TGTGCCAGCGGCCGGGACAGGGTAGGCACAGATACGCAGTATTTT. Protein product: CASGRDRVGTDTQYF.

This clonotype was counted many times. This chain connects TRBV2 to TRBJ2-1, with 9 positions matching TRBD1. Germline V lookup: CDR1 SNHLY, CDR2 FYNNEI. CDR3 length: 16 amino acids. V shed 6 bases and J 9 bases; nucleotides not matched to a gene: 15. As DNA, the CDR3 is TGTGCCAGCAGACGAAGTTCCGGGACAGGGTTTACTGAGCAGTTCTTC. Protein: CASRRSSGTGFTEQFF.

The genes are TRBV28 and TRBJ2-2, with D perhaps TRBD2 (6 bases). Germline CDR1 MDHEN, CDR2 SYDVKM. There are 14 residues in the CDR3. V was cut by 5 bases and J by 4 bases, with 11 bases left in between. CDR3 protein: CASSPGTPTGELFF. As DNA, the CDR3 is TGTGCCAGCAGTCCCGGGACTCCCACCGGGGAGCTGTTTTTT.

This clonotype was observed at least ten times. The rearrangement links TRBV7-3 to TRBJ2-5, with D perhaps matching TRBD2 (7 bases). V was cut by 0 bases and J by 3 bases, with 11 bases left in between. This CDR3 spans 15 amino acids. Per the germline V gene, CDR1 is SGHTA and CDR2 is FQGTGA. CDR3 nucleotides: TGTGCCAGCAGCTTAACTAGGGGGGGGGAAGAGACCCAGTACTTC. Residues: CASSLTRGGEETQYF.

The rearrangement joins TRBV12-3 or TRBV12-4 to TRBJ1-2; maybe TRBD1 (5 bases). The CDR3 is made up of 15 amino acids. V gave up 7 bases and J gave up 7 bases, with 22 bases separating them. CDR3 DNA sequence: TGTGCCAGCACCGGGGCTCGACCACAGCACGGTGGCTACACCTTC. As protein: CASTGARPQHGGYTF.

This clonotype was counted at least ten times. This chain joins TRBV27 and TRBJ1-1, with no clear D. Trimming cost V 3 bases and J 0 bases, with 5 bases left between them. Germline V gene sequence: CDR1 MNHEY, CDR2 SMNVEV (reference sequence). This CDR3 is built from 13 residues. The CDR3 spells CASSFTLNTEAFF. In DNA, the CDR3 is TGTGCCAGCAGTTTTACCCTGAACACTGAAGCTTTCTTT.

This clonotype was detected ten times or more. The rearrangement uses TRBV3-1 and TRBJ1-2; 7 nucleotides align to TRBD1. Germline values: CDR1 LGHDT, CDR2 YNNKEL (reference sequence). The CDR3 loop spans 16 amino acids. V gave up 0 bases and J gave up 6 bases; unmatched junction bases: 10. CDR3 loop: CASSQDFQGERHGYTF. In nucleotides, the CDR3 is TGTGCCAGCAGCCAAGATTTTCAGGGGGAGCGGCATGGCTACACCTTC.

On this clonotype itself: It is unclear where the CDR3 begins or ends on the DNA, so no DNA is shown, and the CDR3 is as TCRdb lists it. The chain is built from TRBV14 and TRBJ2-5; the D segment call TRBD1 is taken from the table without a DNA check. Germline loops: CDR1 SGHDN, CDR2 FVKESK. The CDR3 spans 21 residues, counting both ends. CDR3 sequence reads: CASSQDRSADTQYFGPGSQYF.

This clonotype was counted many times. The chain uses TRBV29-1 and TRBJ1-5; D uncertain. Germline assignment: CDR1 SQVTM and CDR2 ANQGSEA. Trimming stripped 3 bases from V and 2 bases from J, with 8 bases between. This CDR3 region has 13 residues. CDR3 protein: CSVDPGGNQPQHF. The CDR3 coding sequence is TGCAGCGTTGATCCAGGAGGCAATCAGCCCCAGCATTTT.

The chain is built from TRBV5-4 and TRBJ2-2; D remains ambiguous. Germline V gene data show CDR1 as SGHNT and CDR2 as YYREEE (reference sequence). CDR3 length: 13 residues. V gave up 6 bases and J gave up 2 bases, with 8 bases separating them. This CDR3 is CASTKPNTGELFF. CDR3 bases: TGTGCCAGCACTAAGCCCAACACCGGGGAGCTGTTTTTT.